These 26 T cell receptor beta chains were sequenced from one sample in a study of Graves' ophthalmopathy and Graves' hyperthyroidism. RNA transcripts yielded amplified TCR beta CDR3 regions. RT-PCR with HTBI primers came first, then second-round multiplex PCR. MiXCR, applied by TCRdb to the multiplex PCR reads, yields one record per CDR3 protein. The sample includes 500,000 to 700,000 distinct CDR3 sequences, approximately 35% seen only once; the top ten take roughly 4.5%. The sequenced sample was peripheral blood or thyroid tissue (not recorded which). All receptors derive from an adult man with Graves' hyperthyroidism.

The chain is built from TRBV7-3 and TRBJ2-7, with 12 bases aligning to TRBD2. Trimming at V came to 5 bases and at J to 3 bases, leaving 11 bases not matched to a gene. CDR3 length: 17 amino acids. Germline CDR1 is SGHTA and CDR2 is FQGTGA. CDR3 protein: CASSRLAGDLGLYEQYF. CDR3 nucleotide sequence: TGTGCCAGCAGCCGACTAGCGGGGGATCTAGGGCTCTACGAGCAGTACTTC.

The rearrangement links TRBV7-2 to TRBJ2-7; 8 bases are a match to TRBD2. V trimming: 5 bases; J trimming: 7 bases; junction bases outside the gene matches: 7. The germline V gene has CDR1 SGHTA and CDR2 FQGNSA. The CDR3 totals 13 residues. CDR3 residues: CASSTGRANEQYF. The CDR3 nucleotides read TGTGCCAGCAGCACCGGGAGGGCGAATGAGCAGTACTTC. Supplemented by reference TRBV7-2 and TRBJ2-7, the full variable domain reads GAGVSQSPSNKVTEKGKDVELRCDPISGHTALYWYRQSLGQGLEFLIYFQGNSAPDKSGLPSDRFSAERTGGSVSTLTIQRTQQEDSAVYLCASSTGRANEQYFGPGTRLTVT.

The CDR3 spells CASSWTGGQHF. The CDR3 DNA sequence: TGCGCCAGCAGCTGGACAGGGGGCCAGCATTTT. This sequence joins TRBV5-1 and TRBJ1-5; TRBD1 agrees at 10 bases. The CDR3 runs 11 residues. J gave up 12 bases and V 3 bases, and 0 bases lay outside the gene matches. CDR1 is SGHRS, CDR2 YFSETQ, per germline.

The V and J genes are TRBV30 and TRBJ1-1; no firm D call. Germline V lookup: CDR1 GTSNPN, CDR2 SVGIG (reference sequence). Trimming stripped 3 bases from V and 5 bases from J, with 13 bases between. This CDR3 region has 13 residues. CDR3 in DNA: TGTGCCTGGAGCTTGTCAAGTTGGACTGAAGCTTTCTTT. Translating it yields CAWSLSSWTEAFF.

The chain joins TRBV20-1 to TRBJ1-5, with 9 bases aligning to TRBD1. Trimming removed 2 bases from V and 11 bases from J; junction bases left unmatched: 16. The germline V gene encodes CDR1 DFQATT and CDR2 SNEGSKA (reference sequence). The CDR3 consists of 16 residues. The CDR3 spells CSARRGTGIGQETQHF. The CDR3 nucleotides are TGCAGTGCTAGACGCGGGACAGGGATCGGCCAAGAGACCCAGCATTTT.

This clonotype was counted many times. The chain combines TRBV5-8 with TRBJ1-5; possibly TRBD1 for D (5 bases). This CDR3 comprises 13 residues. Trimming pared 0 bases from V and 5 bases from J, leaving 6 bases between. Germline values: CDR1 SGHTS, CDR2 YDEGEE. Here the CDR3 reads CASSLVTDQPQHF. CDR3 in DNA: TGTGCCAGCAGCTTGGTGACAGATCAGCCCCAGCATTTT.

In this sample, this clonotype turned up a few times. The J gene is TRBJ2-7, the V gene TRBV9; tentatively, D is TRBD2 (6 bases). Germline V gene data show CDR1 as SGDLS and CDR2 as YYNGEE. This CDR3 spans 14 amino acids. Trimming stripped 4 bases from V and 2 bases from J, with 13 bases between. The CDR3 is CASSPREPTYEQYF. The CDR3 DNA is TGTGCCAGCAGCCCCCGGGAGCCCACCTACGAGCAGTACTTC.

The gene calls are TRBV29-1 and TRBJ2-5, with TRBD2 as a possible D gene (6 bases). Germline V gene data show CDR1 as SQVTM and CDR2 as ANQGSEA. There are 12 residues in the CDR3. The V and J ends lost 7 bases and 8 bases respectively, with 17 bases between them. The CDR3 spells CSADAGPLTQYF. In DNA, the CDR3 is TGCAGCGCAGATGCGGGACCTCTTACCCAGTACTTC. Based on the CDR3 plus reference TRBV29-1 and TRBJ2-5, the full variable domain is SAVISQKPSRDICQRGTSLTIQCQVDSQVTMMFWYRQQPGQSLTLIATANQGSEATYESGFVIDKFPISRPNLTFSTLTVSNMSPEDSSIYLCSADAGPLTQYFGPGTRLLVL.

The V call is TRBV7-2, the J call TRBJ2-1; the D is unclear. The CDR3 covers 11 residues. Germline values: CDR1 SGHTA, CDR2 FQGNSA. V was pared by 3 bases and J by 8 bases, with 5 bases between. The CDR3 loop reads CASSFGDEQFF. The CDR3, as DNA: TGTGCCAGCAGCTTTGGAGATGAGCAGTTCTTC.

This clonotype was picked up many times. CDR3 bases: TGTGCCACCAGTGATTCTACCGGATTCACTAGCGGGAAAGAGACCCAGTACTTC. It encodes CATSDSTGFTSGKETQYF. The chain carries TRBV24-1 and TRBJ2-5; 10 bases line up with TRBD2. V gave up 2 bases and J gave up 3 bases; unmatched junction bases: 11. The CDR3 contains 18 residues. Looked up from germline, CDR1 is KGHDR and CDR2 is SFDVKD.

V usage is TRBV7-8 and J usage is TRBJ2-5; D not certain. CDR3 size: 16 residues. Trimming stripped 5 bases from V and 2 bases from J, with 18 bases between. Germline CDR1 is SGHVS and CDR2 is FQNEAQ. CDR3 coding DNA: TGTGCCAGCAGCACCGAGATGGTGGGCGGACAAGAGACCCAGTACTTC. Translated: CASSTEMVGGQETQYF.

V usage is TRBV6-5 and J usage is TRBJ2-3, with 7 positions matching TRBD1. V dropped 6 bases and J dropped 6; count of bases not matched to a gene: 9. This CDR3 spans 14 amino acids. Germline values: CDR1 MNHEY, CDR2 SVGAGI. Here the CDR3 DNA reads TGTGCCAGCAGGAGACAGGGCACACGGGATACGCAGTATTTT. It specifies CASRRQGTRDTQYF.

This clonotype came up many times. The chain is built from TRBV27 and TRBJ1-5; maybe TRBD1 (5 bases). The germline V gene encodes CDR1 MNHEY and CDR2 SMNVEV (reference sequence). CDR3 length: 15 residues. V was trimmed by 4 bases and J by 5 bases, leaving 15 bases between them. The CDR3 sequence: CASSSWGNGDQPQHF. Written as DNA, the CDR3 is TGTGCCAGCAGTTCGTGGGGGAACGGAGATCAGCCCCAGCATTTT.

This clonotype occurred many times. The V gene is TRBV6-5, the J gene TRBJ1-1; D call uncertain. The CDR3 covers 14 residues. Germline CDR1 MNHEY, CDR2 SVGAGI. V was trimmed by 2 bases and J by 4 bases, leaving 11 bases between them. Here the CDR3 DNA reads TGTGCCAGCAGTTACGGTAGGGAACGCACTGAAGCTTTCTTT. Translating gives CASSYGRERTEAFF.

This clonotype has a count of ten or more. The genes are TRBV10-1 and TRBJ2-3, with D possibly TRBD2 on 5 matching bases. CDR3 length: 16 amino acids. Trimming cost V 3 bases and J 2 bases, with 15 bases left between them. Germline loops: CDR1 WNHNN, CDR2 SYGVQD (reference sequence). CDR3 amino acids: CASSEVWGEYTDTQYF. The CDR3 nucleotides read TGCGCCAGCAGTGAAGTCTGGGGAGAGTACACAGATACGCAGTATTTT.

This chain connects TRBV20-1 to TRBJ2-5; D unresolved. The CDR3 runs to 11 residues. V was cut by 7 bases and J by 5 bases, with 11 bases left in between. Germline CDR1 and CDR2: DFQATT and SNEGSKA (reference sequence). This CDR3 is CSGKPTETQYF. The CDR3, as DNA: TGCAGTGGTAAGCCGACGGAGACCCAGTACTTC.

The table lists this clonotype with many counts. This sequence joins TRBV11-2 and TRBJ2-6; D is unresolved. This CDR3 contains 17 residues. Germline lookup yields CDR1 SGHAT and CDR2 FQNNGV. The ends were cut back, 1 base at V and 0 bases at J, with 10 bases in the middle. CDR3 residues: CASSLVKQASGANVLTF. The CDR3 nucleotides read TGTGCCAGCAGCTTAGTAAAACAAGCCTCTGGGGCCAACGTCCTGACTTTC.

The chain carries TRBV10-3 and TRBJ2-7, with 13 nucleotides matching TRBD2. The DNA end favors TRBJ2-1, so the J call may be wrong. This CDR3 spans 15 amino acids. Germline CDR1 ENHRY, CDR2 SYGVKD. The CDR3 is CATLDTSGGAYEQFF. CDR3 in DNA: TGTGCCACCCTAGACACTAGCGGGGGGGCCTATGAGCAGTTCTTC.

This chain links TRBV27 with TRBJ1-6, with 7 bases fitting TRBD1. Germline CDR1 and CDR2: MNHEY and SMNVEV (reference sequence). V was clipped by 1 base and J by 4 bases; unmatched bases: 7. This CDR3 comprises 17 residues. CDR3 in amino acids: CASSLFKTGTYNSPLHF. The CDR3 coding sequence is TGTGCCAGCAGTTTATTCAAGACAGGGACGTATAATTCACCCCTCCACTTT.

This clonotype was picked up many times. The genes are TRBV9 and TRBJ2-7; TRBD1 aligns across 12 bases. J gave up 5 bases and V 0 bases, and 9 bases lay outside the gene matches. The CDR3 has 17 residues. Germline V CDR1 and CDR2: SGDLS, YYNGEE. The CDR3: CASSVGGTGGLNNEQYF. CDR3 coding DNA: TGTGCCAGCAGCGTAGGGGGGACAGGGGGCCTAAATAACGAGCAGTACTTC.

This clonotype was recorded many times. V gene TRBV27 combines with J gene TRBJ2-7, with D perhaps TRBD1 (6 bases). Trimming took off 4 bases at V and 2 bases at J, with 15 bases between the two ends. The CDR3 spans 15 residues. Germline CDR1 is MNHEY and CDR2 is SMNVEV (reference sequence). CDR3: CASSSRGTPTYEQYF. CDR3 nucleotides: TGTGCCAGCAGTTCGAGGGGGACACCTACCTACGAGCAGTACTTC.

This clonotype was seen a few times. The chain joins TRBV7-9 to TRBJ2-1; TRBD2 agrees at 11 bases. This CDR3 spans 14 amino acids. Trimming at V came to 11 bases and at J to 6 bases, leaving 9 bases not matched to a gene. CDR1 and CDR2 from the germline V gene are SEHNR and FQNEAQ (reference sequence). The CDR3 DNA sequence: TGTGCCGTTAGCGGGAGGGCCTGGGCCAATGAGCAGTTCTTC. Encoded protein: CAVSGRAWANEQFF.

This clonotype showed up many times. The genes are TRBV6-1 and TRBJ2-7; possibly TRBD2 for D (6 bases). Looked up from germline, CDR1 is MNHNS and CDR2 is SASEGT. V gave up 0 bases and J gave up 4 bases, with 10 bases separating them. This CDR3 is 14 amino acids long. This CDR3 is CASSEAASDYEQYF. The DNA of the CDR3 is TGTGCCAGCAGTGAAGCGGCTAGCGATTACGAGCAGTACTTC.

On this clonotype: This may arise from a read error, as a much more abundant clone is one base away. The chain recombines TRBV5-4 with TRBJ1-4; 9 bases are a match to TRBD1. CDR1 SGHNT and CDR2 YYREEE come from the germline V gene (reference sequence). Unmatched junction bases numbered 8, after V lost 2 bases and J lost 12 bases. The CDR3 has 14 residues. The CDR3 sequence is CASSFRDREEELFF. In DNA form, the CDR3 reads TGTGCCAGCAGCTTCCGGGACAGGGAAGAAGAACTGTTTTTT.

This clonotype was recorded at least ten times. This chain joins TRBV6-1 and TRBJ1-1, with 10 bases fitting TRBD1. The ends lost 6 bases at V and 1 base at J; junction bases unmatched: 2. The V gene's germline CDR1 is MNHNS and CDR2 SASEGT. The CDR3 runs to 14 residues. The CDR3 here is CASRGTGANTEAFF. CDR3 DNA sequence: TGTGCCAGCAGGGGGACAGGGGCGAACACTGAAGCTTTCTTT.

This clonotype occurred many times. The V and J genes are TRBV12-3 or TRBV12-4 and TRBJ2-7, with 9 bases matching TRBD1. The ends lost 5 bases at V and 3 bases at J; junction bases unmatched: 8. The CDR3 length is 15 residues. CDR3 protein: CASSLRGQGIYEQYF. CDR3 sequence (DNA): TGTGCCAGCAGTCTCCGCGGACAGGGGATCTACGAGCAGTACTTC.